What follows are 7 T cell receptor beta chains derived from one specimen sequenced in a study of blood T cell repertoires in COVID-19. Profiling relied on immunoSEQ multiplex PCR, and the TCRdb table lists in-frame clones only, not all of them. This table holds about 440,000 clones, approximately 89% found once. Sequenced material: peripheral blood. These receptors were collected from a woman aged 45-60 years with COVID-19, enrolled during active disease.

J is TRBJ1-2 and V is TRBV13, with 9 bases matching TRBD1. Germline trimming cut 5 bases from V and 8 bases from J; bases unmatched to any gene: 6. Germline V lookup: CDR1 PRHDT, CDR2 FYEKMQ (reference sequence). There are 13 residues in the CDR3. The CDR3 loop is CASSQGQGLGYTF. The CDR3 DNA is TGTGCCAGCAGCCAAGGACAGGGGTTGGGCTACACCTTC.

The CDR3 DNA is TGTGCCAGCAGCTTAGCGGGACTAGCGGATTACGAGCAGTACTTC. It specifies CASSLAGLADYEQYF. The chain recombines TRBV7-2 with TRBJ2-7, with 11 bases that match TRBD2. Germline values: CDR1 SGHTA, CDR2 FQGNSA. The CDR3 has 15 residues. With V trimmed by 0 bases and J by 4 bases, 2 bases remained unmatched.

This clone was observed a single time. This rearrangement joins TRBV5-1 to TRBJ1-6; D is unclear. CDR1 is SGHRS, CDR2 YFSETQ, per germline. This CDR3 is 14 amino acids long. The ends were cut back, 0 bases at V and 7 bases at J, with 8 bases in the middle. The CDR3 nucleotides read TGCGCCAGCAGCTTGGAGTCGGTGAATTCACCCCTCCACTTT. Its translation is CASSLESVNSPLHF.

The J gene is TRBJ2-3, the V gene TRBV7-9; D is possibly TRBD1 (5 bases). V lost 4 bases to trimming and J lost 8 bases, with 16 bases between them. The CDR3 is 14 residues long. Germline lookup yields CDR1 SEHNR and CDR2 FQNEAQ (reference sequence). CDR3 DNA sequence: TGTGCCAGCAGCTCCCTCAGGGTGTTCGCTACGCAGTATTTT. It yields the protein CASSSLRVFATQYF.

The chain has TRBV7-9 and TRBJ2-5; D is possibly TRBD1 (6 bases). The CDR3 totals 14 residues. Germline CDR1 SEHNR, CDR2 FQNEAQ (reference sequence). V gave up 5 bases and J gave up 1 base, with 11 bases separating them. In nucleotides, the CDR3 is TGTGCCAGCAGCCGCCGGGACATCCAAGAGACCCAGTACTTC. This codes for CASSRRDIQETQYF.

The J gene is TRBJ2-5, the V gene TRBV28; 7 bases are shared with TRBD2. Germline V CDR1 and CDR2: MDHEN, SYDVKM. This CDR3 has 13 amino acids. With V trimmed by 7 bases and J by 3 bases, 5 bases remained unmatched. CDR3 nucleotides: TGTGCCAGCACCTTAAGCGGGGAAGAGACCCAGTACTTC. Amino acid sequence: CASTLSGEETQYF.

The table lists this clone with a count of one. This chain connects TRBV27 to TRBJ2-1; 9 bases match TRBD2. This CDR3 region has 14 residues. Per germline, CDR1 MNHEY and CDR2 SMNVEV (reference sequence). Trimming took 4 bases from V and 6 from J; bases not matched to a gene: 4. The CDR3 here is CASSSGTSPNEQFF. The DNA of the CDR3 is TGTGCCAGCAGTTCCGGGACTAGCCCCAATGAGCAGTTCTTC.